This TCR beta chain was recovered during a study of blood T cells in healthy people across ages. A second roughly 6 to 12 cycle PCR used barcoded and J-beta primers. Each CDR3 protein gets one entry after TCRdb re-called the 5' RACE reads with MiXCR. The data contain approximately 760,000 distinct CDR3 sequences, around 25% of them singletons. The same data also contributed to another study, on T cells of mothers and their children. That source reports: The yield was over 8.5 million TCR beta CDR3 reads from each mother and approximately 2.8 million from each child.

Sequenced sample: blood. The sequence was collected from a boy aged 5-17 years in good health.

CDR3 amino acids: CASYAKGMNTGELFF. CDR3 sequence (DNA): TGTGCCAGCTATGCTAAAGGGATGAACACCGGGGAGCTGTTTTTT. The rearrangement links TRBV12-3 or TRBV12-4 to TRBJ2-2, with D uncertain. Between the trimmed V and J ends, which lost 8 bases and 1 base, there was a span of 14 bases. The CDR3 loop spans 15 amino acids.